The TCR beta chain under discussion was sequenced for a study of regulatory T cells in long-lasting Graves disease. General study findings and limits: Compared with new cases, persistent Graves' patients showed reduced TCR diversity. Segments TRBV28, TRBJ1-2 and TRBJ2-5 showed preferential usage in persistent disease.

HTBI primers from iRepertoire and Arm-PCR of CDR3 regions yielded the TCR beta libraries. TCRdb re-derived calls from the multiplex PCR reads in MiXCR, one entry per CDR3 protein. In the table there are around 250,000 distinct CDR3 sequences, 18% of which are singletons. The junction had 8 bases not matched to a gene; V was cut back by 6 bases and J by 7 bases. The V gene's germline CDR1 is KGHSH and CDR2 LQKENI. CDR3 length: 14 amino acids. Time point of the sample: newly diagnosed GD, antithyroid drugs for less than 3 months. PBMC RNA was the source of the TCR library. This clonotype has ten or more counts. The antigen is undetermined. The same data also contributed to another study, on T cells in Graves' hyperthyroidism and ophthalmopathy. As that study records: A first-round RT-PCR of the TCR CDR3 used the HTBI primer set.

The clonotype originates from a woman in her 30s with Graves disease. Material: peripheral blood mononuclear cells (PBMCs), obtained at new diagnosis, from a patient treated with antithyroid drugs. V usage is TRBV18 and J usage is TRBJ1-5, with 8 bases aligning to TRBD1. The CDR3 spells CASSRTGSDQPQHF. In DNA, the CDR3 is TGTGCCAGCTCCCGGACAGGGTCGGACCAGCCCCAGCATTTT.